This TCR beta chain was identified in a study of blood T cell repertoires in COVID-19. Per the authors' pipeline: The authors estimated nucleated cell counts from reference gene primer amplification. Libraries were prepared by immunoSEQ multiplex PCR; TCRdb keeps only in-frame clonotypes and omits some of them. The DNA gave D and trimming, while V, J and clone size come from that table. This sample has about 130,000 clones, with 88% found just once. The CDR3 totals 16 residues. CDR1 and CDR2 (germline): MRHNA, SNTAGT. V was cut by 2 bases and J by 2 bases, with 10 bases left in between. The sequence was obtained from a man in his fifties or sixties with acute or convalescent COVID-19. This chain connects TRBV6-4 to TRBJ2-6, with TRBD2 as a possible D gene (7 bases). Sequencing was done on a sample of peripheral blood. CDR3 nucleotide sequence: TGTGCCAGCAGTGACACAGGGAGGGCTGGGGCCAACGTCCTGACTTTC. It yields the protein CASSDTGRAGANVLTF.